The 31 T cell receptor beta chains below were found in one sample sequenced in a study of CD8 T cells in ankylosing spondylitis. TCRdb re-called the 5' RACE reads with MiXCR, one entry per CDR3 protein. The data hold 230,000 or so distinct CDR3 sequences, with roughly a quarter observed a single time. The material sequenced was blood, either unsorted or a sorted T cell fraction (not recorded which). These TCRs come from a male donor with ankylosing spondylitis or in good health (not recorded which).

Comments on this clonotype: The junction does not match germline at one end; this may be a read error. The chain recombines TRBV3-1 with TRBJ2-1; the match to TRBD2 covers 13 bases. Germline assignment: CDR1 LGHDT and CDR2 YNNKEL (reference sequence). The CDR3 contains 18 residues. CDR3 DNA: TGTACCAGCAGTTTCCGGGGACTAGCGGGGAGCTCCTACAATGAGCAGTTCTTC. Translated: CTSSFRGLAGSSYNEQFF.

This clonotype occurred a few times. The chain links TRBV29-1 to TRBJ2-3; 10 bases align to TRBD2. V was pared by 0 bases and J by 3 bases, with 12 bases of the junction left unmatched. CDR3 length: 18 amino acids. Looked up from germline, CDR1 is SQVTM and CDR2 is ANQGSEA. CDR3 sequence (DNA): TGCAGCGTTGAAGATGGGGGGGCTAGCGGGGGTTGGACAGATACGCAGTATTTT. Its translation: CSVEDGGASGGWTDTQYF.

This clonotype was detected only a few times. This chain links TRBV4-1 with TRBJ2-6; perhaps TRBD1 as D (5 bases). In germline, CDR1 is MGHRA, CDR2 YSYEKL. The V and J ends lost 2 bases and 0 bases respectively, with 8 bases between them. This CDR3 is built from 16 residues. The CDR3 bases are TGCGCCAGCAGCCAACTCCAGGGCTCTGGGGCCAACGTCCTGACTTTC. It yields the protein CASSQLQGSGANVLTF.

This clonotype came up a few times. The chain joins TRBV19 to TRBJ2-7; the D gene is possibly TRBD1 (6 bases). The CDR3 has 13 residues. Germline loops: CDR1 LNHDA, CDR2 SQIVND (reference sequence). Trimming took 3 bases from V and 3 from J, leaving 9 bases between them. The CDR3 DNA follows: TGTGCCAGTAGTATCGGACAGTTCTACGAGCAGTACTTC. Translated, it gives CASSIGQFYEQYF.

A note on this clonotype: The junction departs from the called germline gene at one end, perhaps through a read error. This chain uses TRBV7-2 with TRBJ2-7; the match to TRBD2 covers 10 bases. Germline values: CDR1 SGHTA, CDR2 FQGNSA. The CDR3 contains 15 residues. Here the CDR3 reads CASSISGGTSYKQYF. In DNA, the CDR3 is TGTGCCAGCAGCATTAGCGGGGGGACCTCCTACAAGCAGTACTTC.

A remark on this clonotype: A much larger clone lies one base from this, so it may be a read error. The CDR3 end shows no conserved phenylalanine or tryptophan, and so a read error is likely. The V call is TRBV29-1, the J call TRBJ2-1; 8 bases are a match to TRBD2. J was trimmed by 3 bases and V by 4 bases; bases with no gene match: 8. In germline, CDR1 is SQVTM, CDR2 ANQGSEA. This CDR3 is built from 15 residues. In nucleotides, the CDR3 is TGCAGCGTTGTCGGCCGTGCGGGGGGCTACAATGAGCAGTTCTCC. Its translation: CSVVGRAGGYNEQFS.

This clonotype was counted ten times or more. The J gene is TRBJ2-1, the V gene TRBV20-1; D remains unclear. V was trimmed by 3 bases and J by 12 bases, leaving 18 bases between them. In germline, CDR1 is DFQATT, CDR2 SNEGSKA (reference sequence). This CDR3 is built from 13 residues. This CDR3 is CSARATASWAQFF. For the CDR3, the DNA is TGCAGTGCTAGGGCTACGGCCTCCTGGGCGCAGTTCTTC.

This clonotype was counted a few times. The chain links TRBV20-1 to TRBJ1-1, with 8 bases lining up with TRBD1. V trimming: 5 bases; J trimming: 0 bases; junction bases outside the gene matches: 5. The germline CDR1 and CDR2 sequences are DFQATT and SNEGSKA (reference sequence). The CDR3 is 14 amino acids. The DNA for the CDR3 is TGCAGTGCTGGACAGGGTACCATGAACACTGAAGCTTTCTTT. Its translation is CSAGQGTMNTEAFF.

This chain links TRBV5-1 with TRBJ2-7; 9 nucleotides match TRBD2. V lost 6 bases, J lost 3 bases, and 4 bases stayed unmatched. CDR3 length: 13 amino acids. Germline V gene lookup returns CDR1 SGHRS and CDR2 YFSETQ. The DNA for the CDR3 is TGCGCCAGCAAGCGGGGGGATTACTACGAGCAGTACTTC. Its protein is CASKRGDYYEQYF.

This clonotype showed up many times. The V call is TRBV12-3 or TRBV12-4, the J call TRBJ1-2; no firm D call. The V gene lost 3 bases and the J gene lost 8 bases, with 7 bases spanning the gap. CDR3 length: 11 residues. For the CDR3, the DNA is TGTGCCAGCAGTTTTCGATCCGGCTACACCTTC. Its translation: CASSFRSGYTF.

This clonotype was observed at least ten times. J is TRBJ2-3 and V is TRBV5-1, with D perhaps matching TRBD1 (5 bases). Germline V gene sequence: CDR1 SGHRS, CDR2 YFSETQ. Trimming left V 4 bases short and J 2 bases short, with 8 bases between. CDR3 size: 13 residues. The CDR3 DNA sequence: TGCGCCAGCAGCCCGGACACCACAGATACGCAGTATTTT. Translated: CASSPDTTDTQYF. The full variable domain, its missing parts supplied by reference TRBV5-1 and TRBJ2-3, is KAGVTQTPRYLIKTRGQQVTLSCSPISGHRSVSWYQQTPGQGLQFLFEYFSETQRNKGNFPGRFSGRQFSNSRSEMNVSTLELGDSALYLCASSPDTTDTQYFGPGTRLTVL.

The chain couples TRBV20-1 to TRBJ2-7; 14 nucleotides align to TRBD2. V dropped 5 bases and J dropped 4; count of bases not matched to a gene: 10. Per the germline V gene, CDR1 is DFQATT and CDR2 is SNEGSKA (reference sequence). The length of the CDR3 is 16 residues. The CDR3 region is CSAPPGTSGGRYEQYF. CDR3 bases: TGCAGTGCTCCGCCCGGGACTAGCGGGGGTAGGTACGAGCAGTACTTC.

This clonotype was seen many times. The CDR3 sequence: CASSQDRGGRGKANYGYTF. The CDR3 nucleotides are TGCGCCAGCAGCCAAGATCGTGGCGGCAGGGGCAAGGCTAACTATGGCTACACCTTC. This chain links TRBV4-1 with TRBJ1-2, with D tentatively TRBD1 (6 bases). CDR1 is MGHRA, CDR2 YSYEKL, per germline. The V end lost 0 bases, the J end lost 0 bases, and 20 bases lay between the germline ends. The CDR3 has 19 residues.

The rearrangement joins TRBV7-9 to TRBJ1-5; D is undetermined. Trimming took off 5 bases at V and 1 base at J, with 9 bases between the two ends. This CDR3 has 14 amino acids. Germline CDR1 and CDR2: SEHNR and FQNEAQ (reference sequence). The DNA of the CDR3 is TGTGCCAGCAGCCCCAAAGACAGCAATCAGCCCCAGCATTTT. It translates to CASSPKDSNQPQHF.

This clonotype was observed a handful of times. V and J are TRBV29-1 and TRBJ1-4, with 8 bases aligning to TRBD1. The germline V gene has CDR1 SQVTM and CDR2 ANQGSEA. The CDR3 covers 13 residues. The ends lost 4 bases at V and 8 bases at J; junction bases unmatched: 6. CDR3 in amino acids: CSVGLRQGEKLFF. CDR3 DNA: TGCAGCGTTGGTTTAAGACAGGGGGAAAAACTGTTTTTT. Variable domain in full (rest from reference TRBV29-1 and TRBJ1-4): SAVISQKPSRDICQRGTSLTIQCQVDSQVTMMFWYRQQPGQSLTLIATANQGSEATYESGFVIDKFPISRPNLTFSTLTVSNMSPEDSSIYLCSVGLRQGEKLFFGSGTQLSVL.

There are many counts of this clonotype. The chain has TRBV20-1 and TRBJ2-7; D unresolved. Deletions cut 0 bases from V and 2 bases from J, with 14 bases between. CDR1 and CDR2 from the germline V gene are DFQATT and SNEGSKA (reference sequence). The CDR3 is 15 amino acids. CDR3: CSARDRVVIAYEQYF. In nucleotides, the CDR3 is TGCAGTGCTAGAGATCGAGTAGTTATAGCCTACGAGCAGTACTTC.

This clonotype appeared a few times. The gene calls are TRBV20-1 and TRBJ2-3; D may be TRBD1 or TRBD2 (5 bases each). The V gene lost 4 bases and the J gene lost 2 bases, with 19 bases spanning the gap. The CDR3 loop spans 16 amino acids. Germline CDR1 and CDR2: DFQATT and SNEGSKA (reference sequence). The CDR3 sequence: CSANRGTQASTDTQYF. In nucleotides, the CDR3 is TGCAGTGCTAATCGAGGGACCCAGGCCTCCACAGATACGCAGTATTTT.

This chain uses TRBV5-1 with TRBJ2-5; 8 bases are a match to TRBD1. The CDR3 contains 14 residues. CDR1 and CDR2 (germline): SGHRS, YFSETQ. Trimming removed 4 bases from V and 5 bases from J; junction bases left unmatched: 7. Written as DNA, the CDR3 is TGCGCCAGCAGCACCGACAGGGGAACGGAGACCCAGTACTTC. This codes for CASSTDRGTETQYF.

This clonotype was detected a few times. This chain links TRBV9 with TRBJ2-3, with 7 positions matching TRBD2. Looked up from germline, CDR1 is SGDLS and CDR2 is YYNGEE. This CDR3 is built from 15 residues. V dropped 3 bases and J dropped 2; count of bases not matched to a gene: 6. CDR3 bases: TGTGCCAGCAGCGCCTCGGGGGGAACCACAGATACGCAGTATTTT. This translates into CASSASGGTTDTQYF.

Ten or more counts support this clonotype. The J gene is TRBJ2-7, the V gene TRBV28; the match to TRBD1 covers 7 bases. The trim removed 3 bases at V and 5 bases at J, leaving 16 bases unmatched. The CDR3 covers 17 residues. The germline gives CDR1 MDHEN, CDR2 SYDVKM. The CDR3 reads CASSFYGGGTAVNEQYF. The CDR3 coding sequence is TGTGCCAGCAGTTTTTACGGAGGTGGGACAGCCGTGAACGAGCAGTACTTC. Combining the CDR3 with reference TRBV28 and TRBJ2-7 gives the whole variable domain DVKVTQSSRYLVKRTGEKVFLECVQDMDHENMFWYRQDPGLGLRLIYFSYDVKMKEKGDIPEGYSVSREKKERFSLILESASTNQTSMYLCASSFYGGGTAVNEQYFGPGTRLTVT.

The chain uses TRBV20-1 and TRBJ2-7; D possibly corresponds to TRBD1 (6 bases). Germline-derived CDR1 and CDR2 are DFQATT and SNEGSKA (reference sequence). Trimming removed 4 bases from V and 3 bases from J, with 13 bases in between. This CDR3 comprises 13 residues. CDR3 sequence: CSAIYRDVYEQYF. Here the CDR3 DNA reads TGCAGTGCTATCTACAGGGATGTCTACGAGCAGTACTTC.

This clonotype came up once. The genes are TRBV20-1 and TRBJ2-1; perhaps TRBD1 as D (6 bases). This CDR3 is built from 14 residues. With 6 bases removed from V and 4 bases from J, the gap between germline ends came to 16 bases. CDR1 DFQATT and CDR2 SNEGSKA come from the germline V gene (reference sequence). The CDR3 DNA sequence: TGCAGTGCCGCGTTCAGGGGCAGGTACAATGAGCAGTTCTTC. Its translation is CSAAFRGRYNEQFF.

This clonotype appeared a few times. The chain couples TRBV20-1 to TRBJ2-5, with D uncertain. The V end was cut by 0 bases, the J end by 4 bases, with 15 bases between. The CDR3 sequence is 15 residues long. Germline CDR1 reads DFQATT; CDR2 reads SNEGSKA (reference sequence). The chain's CDR3 is CSARDGRDTIETQYF. The CDR3 DNA reads TGCAGTGCTAGAGATGGCCGCGACACCATAGAGACCCAGTACTTC.

This clonotype was seen at least ten times. V is TRBV28 and J is TRBJ2-7; 9 nucleotides agree with TRBD1. V lost 5 bases, J lost 1 base, and 6 bases stayed unmatched. Germline V gives CDR1 MDHEN, CDR2 SYDVKM. The CDR3 spans 15 residues. CDR3 DNA: TGTGCCAGCAGTGGGGGGGGGACAGGGTCCTACGAGCAGTACTTC. Its translation: CASSGGGTGSYEQYF. The whole variable domain, remainder taken from reference TRBV28 and TRBJ2-7, is DVKVTQSSRYLVKRTGEKVFLECVQDMDHENMFWYRQDPGLGLRLIYFSYDVKMKEKGDIPEGYSVSREKKERFSLILESASTNQTSMYLCASSGGGTGSYEQYFGPGTRLTVT.

The chain employs TRBV25-1 and TRBJ2-3, with 9 positions matching TRBD1. The germline CDR1 and CDR2 sequences are MGHDK and SYGVNS. J was trimmed by 4 bases and V by 3 bases; bases with no gene match: 8. The CDR3 is 16 amino acids. The CDR3 loop reads CASSDPVGQGPDTQYF. CDR3 DNA: TGTGCCAGCAGTGATCCAGTGGGACAGGGTCCAGATACGCAGTATTTT.

The genes are TRBV20-1 and TRBJ2-2, with 7 bases aligning to TRBD1. Trimming took 5 bases from V and 1 from J; bases not matched to a gene: 7. The germline V gene has CDR1 DFQATT and CDR2 SNEGSKA (reference sequence). The CDR3 has 15 amino acids. CDR3 bases: TGCAGTGCTGAATCCGGGACAGAGAACACCGGGGAGCTGTTTTTT. It encodes CSAESGTENTGELFF.

This clonotype showed up many times. The V call is TRBV29-1, the J call TRBJ2-5; D ambiguous. V lost 7 bases to trimming and J lost 5 bases, with 11 bases between them. This CDR3 comprises 11 residues. Germline assignment: CDR1 SQVTM and CDR2 ANQGSEA. The CDR3 sequence is CSGQTRETQYF. The CDR3 DNA is TGCAGCGGTCAAACGAGGGAGACCCAGTACTTC.

J is TRBJ2-7 and V is TRBV25-1, with TRBD1 as a possible D gene (5 bases). Germline assignment: CDR1 MGHDK and CDR2 SYGVNS. Trimming shortened V by 7 bases and J by 0 bases, and 16 bases separated the two germline ends. CDR3 size: 15 residues. CDR3 bases: TGTGCCAGCACCCAGGGAAATCCCCTCTCCTACGAGCAGTACTTC. Translation gives CASTQGNPLSYEQYF.

This clonotype was observed at least ten times. The chain carries TRBV2 and TRBJ2-5; no reliable D call. The CDR3 length is 12 residues. Trimming removed 5 bases at V and 4 bases at J, with 8 bases between. Germline V gene data show CDR1 as SNHLY and CDR2 as FYNNEI. In DNA, the CDR3 is TGTGCCAGCAGTCAGTCACCAGAGACCCAGTACTTC. Translating gives CASSQSPETQYF.

This clonotype was detected ten times or more. V is TRBV4-1 and J is TRBJ2-3; tentative D call: TRBD2 (6 bases). Germline values: CDR1 MGHRA, CDR2 YSYEKL. CDR3 size: 17 residues. V lost 4 bases, J lost 4 bases, and 21 bases lay in between. The chain's CDR3 is CASSPLGRRGGPDTQYF. In DNA, the CDR3 is TGCGCCAGCAGCCCCTTGGGAAGGAGGGGAGGACCAGATACGCAGTATTTT.

There are many counts of this clonotype. This chain joins TRBV20-1 and TRBJ2-7; D is ambiguous. The V end lost 4 bases, the J end lost 0 bases, and 16 bases lay between the germline ends. The length of the CDR3 is 15 residues. Germline CDR1 reads DFQATT; CDR2 reads SNEGSKA (reference sequence). CDR3 DNA sequence: TGCAGTGCTACCCTCCTCGAAGGGTCCTCCTACGAGCAGTACTTC. Its translation is CSATLLEGSSYEQYF.